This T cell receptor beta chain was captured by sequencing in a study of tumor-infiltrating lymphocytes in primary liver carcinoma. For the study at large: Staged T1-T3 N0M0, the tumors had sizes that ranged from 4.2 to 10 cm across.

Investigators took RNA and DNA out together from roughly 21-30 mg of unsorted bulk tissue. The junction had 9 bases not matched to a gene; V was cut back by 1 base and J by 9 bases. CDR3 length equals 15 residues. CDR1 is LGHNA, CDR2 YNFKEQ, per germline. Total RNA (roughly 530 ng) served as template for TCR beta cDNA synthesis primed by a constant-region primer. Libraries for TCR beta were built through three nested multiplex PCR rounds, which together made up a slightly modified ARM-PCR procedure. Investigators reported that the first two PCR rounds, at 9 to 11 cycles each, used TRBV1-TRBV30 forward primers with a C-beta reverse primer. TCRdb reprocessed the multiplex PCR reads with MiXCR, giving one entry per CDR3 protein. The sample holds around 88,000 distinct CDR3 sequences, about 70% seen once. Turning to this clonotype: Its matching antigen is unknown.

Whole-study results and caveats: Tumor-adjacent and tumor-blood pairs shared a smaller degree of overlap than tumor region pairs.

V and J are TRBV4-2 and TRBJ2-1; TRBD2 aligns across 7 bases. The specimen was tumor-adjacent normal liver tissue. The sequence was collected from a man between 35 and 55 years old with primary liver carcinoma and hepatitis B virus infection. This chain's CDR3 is CASSQGLGRGGEQFF. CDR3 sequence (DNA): TGTGCCAGCAGCCAAGGCTTAGGGAGGGGCGGTGAGCAGTTCTTC.